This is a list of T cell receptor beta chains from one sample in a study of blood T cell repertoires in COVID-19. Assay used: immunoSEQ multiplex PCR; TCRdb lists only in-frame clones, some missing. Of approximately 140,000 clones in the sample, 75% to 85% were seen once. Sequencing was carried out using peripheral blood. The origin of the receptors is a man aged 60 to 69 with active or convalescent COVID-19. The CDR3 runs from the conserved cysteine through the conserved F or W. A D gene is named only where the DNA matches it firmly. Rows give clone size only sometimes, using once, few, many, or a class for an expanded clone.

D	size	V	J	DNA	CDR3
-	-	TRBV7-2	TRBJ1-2	TGTGCCAGCAGCTTAGGCCCCCCGGGGGTCACCGCTAACTATGGCTACACCTTC	CASSLGPPGVTANYGYTF
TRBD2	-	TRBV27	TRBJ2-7	TGTGCCAGCAGTCCCGTCCGGGGGCTGGCGGGAGGTGCCTACGAGCAGTACTTC	CASSPVRGLAGGAYEQYF
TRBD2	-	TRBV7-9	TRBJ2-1	TGTGCCAGCAGCTCAGGGACTAGCGGATTCAATGAGCAGTTCTTC	CASSSGTSGFNEQFF
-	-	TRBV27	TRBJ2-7	TGTGCCAGCAGTTCGGTCACCTACGAGCAGTACTTC	CASSSVTYEQYF
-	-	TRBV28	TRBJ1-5	TGTGCCAGCAACGCCCCAGGGGAGCCCCAGCATTTT	CASNAPGEPQHF
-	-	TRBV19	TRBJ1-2	TGTGCCAGTAGTACGACGCGAGGAGATTATGGCTACACCTTC	CASSTTRGDYGYTF
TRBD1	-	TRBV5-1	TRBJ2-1	TGCGCCAGCAGCCCGGACAGGTCCCCATACGATGGTGAGCAGTTCTTC	CASSPDRSPYDGEQFF
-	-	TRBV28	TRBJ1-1	TGTGCCAGCTCCCCGCCAGGAAGGGCTTTCTTT	CASSPPGRAFF
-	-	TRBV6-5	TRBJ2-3	TGTGCCAGCATCGGGAACACCCGAGATACGCAGTATTTT	CASIGNTRDTQYF
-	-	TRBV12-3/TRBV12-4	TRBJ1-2	TGTGCCAGCAGTTTCGACAGGATCCACACCTTC	CASSFDRIHTF
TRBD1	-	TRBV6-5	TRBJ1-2	TGTGCCAGCAGCCGTCGACAGGGGGCTGTCTATGGCTACACCTTC	CASSRRQGAVYGYTF
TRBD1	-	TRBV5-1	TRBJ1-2	TGCGCCAGCAGCTTGGGTTACAGGGGAGCTAACTATGGCTACACCTTC	CASSLGYRGANYGYTF
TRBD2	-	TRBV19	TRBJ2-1	TGTGCCAGTAGTATTCGGTCTAGCGGGTACAATGAGCAGTTCTTC	CASSIRSSGYNEQFF
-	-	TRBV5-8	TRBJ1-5	TGTGCCAGCAGCTTGGGGGGGGTCTCCCATCAGCCCCAGCATTTT	CASSLGGVSHQPQHF
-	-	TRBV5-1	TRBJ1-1	TGCGCCAGCAGCTTCGGCCAGGCCTTCACTGAAGCTTTCTTT	CASSFGQAFTEAFF
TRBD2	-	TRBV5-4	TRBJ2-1	TGTGCCAGCAGCTCCCCGACTAGCGGGAGGGCCTACAATGAGCAGTTCTTC	CASSSPTSGRAYNEQFF
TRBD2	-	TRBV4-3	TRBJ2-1	TGCGCCAGCAGCCTTTTCGGGAGGAGCTCCTACAATGAGCAGTTCTTC	CASSLFGRSSYNEQFF
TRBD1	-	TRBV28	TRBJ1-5	TGTGCCAGCAGCCCTATGGGGCAGGGGGTGAATCAGCCCCAGCATTTT	CASSPMGQGVNQPQHF
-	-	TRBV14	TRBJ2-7	TGTGCCAGCAGCCAAGAAACAGGGTGGAACTACGAGCAGTACTTC	CASSQETGWNYEQYF
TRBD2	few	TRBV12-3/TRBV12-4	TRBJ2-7	TGTGCCAGCAGTTCTAGCGGGAGTTTCGAGCAGTACTTC	CASSSSGSFEQYF
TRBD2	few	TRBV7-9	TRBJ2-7	TGTGCCAGCAGCTTAGCTCCACTAGCGGGAAGGGCCTACGAGCAGTACTTC	CASSLAPLAGRAYEQYF
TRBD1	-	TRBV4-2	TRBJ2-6	TGTGCCAGCAGCCAAGATTGGGACAGGGGCTCCTCTGGGGCCAACGTCCTGACTTTC	CASSQDWDRGSSGANVLTF
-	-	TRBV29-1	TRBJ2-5	TGCAGCGTGGGGGGGGCCGACCAAGAGACCCAGTACTTC	CSVGGADQETQYF